The source of this TCR beta chain is a study of cytomegalovirus exposure and HLA in healthy donors. As regards this clone: Its antigen is undetermined.

The primer mix had 60 Vbeta and 13 Jbeta primers. Clones were read by immunoSEQ multiplex PCR, and TCRdb kept only the in-frame ones, dropping some. The sample holds 200,000 to 250,000 clones; about 77% are singletons and the top ten take approximately 1.9%. Whole-study findings and limits: Sequencing probably produced one cluster of sequence variants that were highly shared. Owing to their indistinguishability, certain V segments, notably TRBV6-2 and TRBV6-3, were excluded.

Germline V gene sequence: CDR1 SGDLS, CDR2 YYNGEE. The germline V and J ends were trimmed by 4 bases and 6 bases, with 13 bases remaining between them. CDR3 length equals 13 residues. The receptor was derived from a woman aged 25 to 39 in good health and CMV-seronegative. The chain employs TRBV9 and TRBJ1-2; D is possibly TRBD1 (5 bases). Sequenced sample: PBMCs. Written as DNA, the CDR3 is TGTGCCAGCAGCCCGCGGGGGTCCCATGGCTACACCTTC. Its translation: CASSPRGSHGYTF.